A selection of T cell receptor beta chains follows, all from one sample in a study of T-cell memory formation after mild COVID-19. MiXCR, run by TCRdb on the 5' RACE reads, gives a single entry per CDR3 protein. Here the sample spans about 400,000 distinct CDR3 sequences, more than 15% being singletons. Specimen: PBMCs or a T cell subset sorted from them (not recorded which). The receptor source for this set is a man younger than 30 who had mild COVID-19 (a few samples of this study predate the infection). Cell type and time point are not known. CDR3s include the opening cysteine and the closing phenylalanine or tryptophan. The order of the fields is D gene, clone size, J gene, V gene, CDR3 protein, CDR3 DNA. A D gene is named only where the DNA matches it firmly. Rows may omit the clone size; those that give it use once, few, many or a size class.

NA	NA	TRBJ1-1	TRBV2	CASIWQGNTEAFF	TGTGCCAGCATCTGGCAGGGGAACACTGAAGCTTTCTTT
NA	NA	TRBJ1-4	TRBV6-6	CASSYSRGATNEKLFF	TGTGCCAGCAGTTACTCAAGGGGTGCAACTAATGAAAAACTGTTTTTT
NA	NA	TRBJ1-4	TRBV3-1	CASSQDLGAFEKLFF	TGTGCCAGCAGCCAAGATCTGGGGGCGTTTGAAAAACTGTTTTTT
TRBD1	NA	TRBJ1-6	TRBV19	CASSNDRGAYNSPLHF	TGTGCCAGTAGTAACGACAGGGGAGCTTATAATTCACCCCTCCACTTT
TRBD1	NA	TRBJ1-2	TRBV12-3/TRBV12-4	CASSWGEGQGIYGYTF	TGTGCCAGCAGTTGGGGAGAGGGACAGGGGATTTATGGCTACACCTTC
NA	NA	TRBJ1-1	TRBV10-1	CASSDQGTGGAFF	TGCGCCAGCAGTGATCAAGGCACCGGAGGGGCTTTCTTT
NA	NA	TRBJ1-5	TRBV6-1	CASSDNRDINQPQHF	TGTGCCAGCAGCGATAACCGGGACATCAATCAGCCCCAGCATTTT
TRBD1	NA	TRBJ2-6	TRBV9	CASSKTGQGAGANVLTF	TGTGCCAGCAGCAAAACGGGACAGGGGGCTGGGGCCAACGTCCTGACTTTC
NA	NA	TRBJ1-1	TRBV6-5	CASSYAHRDTEAFF	TGTGCCAGCAGTTACGCCCACAGGGACACTGAAGCTTTCTTT
TRBD2	NA	TRBJ2-1	TRBV6-6	CASSWGTRGGSNEQFF	TGTGCCAGCAGTTGGGGTACGCGGGGGGGATCCAATGAGCAGTTCTTC
NA	NA	TRBJ2-3	TRBV7-8	CASSAVGRREDTQYF	TGTGCCAGCAGCGCCGTCGGCCGACGTGAGGATACGCAGTATTTT
NA	few	TRBJ2-6	TRBV6-6	CASSSTPGANVLTF	TGTGCCAGCAGTTCAACACCCGGGGCCAACGTCCTGACTTTC
NA	NA	TRBJ1-4	TRBV12-3/TRBV12-4	CASSLHRPNEKLFF	TGTGCCAGCAGTTTACACAGACCCAATGAAAAACTGTTTTTT
TRBD1	NA	TRBJ2-3	TRBV10-3	CAISESGTASALRTDTQYF	TGTGCCATCAGTGAGTCCGGGACAGCAAGCGCTTTGCGCACAGATACGCAGTATTTT
NA	many	TRBJ2-2	TRBV12-3/TRBV12-4	CASSFMDGSLGGELFF	TGTGCCAGCAGTTTTATGGACGGCTCATTGGGCGGGGAGCTGTTTTTT
NA	few	TRBJ2-1	TRBV5-4	CASTGPRVQYNEQFF	TGTGCCAGCACCGGGCCGCGGGTACAGTATAATGAGCAGTTCTTC
NA	few	TRBJ2-1	TRBV7-3	CASSLDSAPHNEQFF	TGTGCCAGCAGCTTAGATAGCGCACCACACAATGAGCAGTTCTTC
NA	few	TRBJ2-3	TRBV20-1	CSAREVGTQYF	TGCAGTGCTAGAGAAGTGGGTACGCAGTATTTT
NA	few	TRBJ1-2	TRBV27	CASSPNVLPPNYGYTF	TGTGCCAGCAGCCCCAACGTCCTCCCTCCTAACTATGGCTACACCTTC
TRBD1	NA	TRBJ1-6	TRBV6-5	CASSYGDRTIF	TGTGCCAGCAGTTACGGGGACAGAACCATCTTT
NA	few	TRBJ2-1	TRBV6-2/TRBV6-3	CASSPVVARTGEQFF	TGTGCCAGCAGCCCCGTCGTAGCGAGAACTGGTGAGCAGTTCTTC
NA	NA	TRBJ2-2	TRBV7-9	CASSFRWAGELFF	TGTGCCAGCAGCTTCCGGTGGGCCGGGGAGCTGTTTTTT
NA	NA	TRBJ1-1	TRBV7-3	CASSNAEGTEAFF	TGTGCCAGCAGCAACGCGGAAGGTACTGAAGCTTTCTTT
TRBD2	few	TRBJ2-3	TRBV6-4	CASSAGRGAVDTQYF	TGTGCCAGCAGCGCGGGGCGGGGGGCCGTAGATACGCAGTATTTT
NA	NA	TRBJ2-1	TRBV15	CATSRASVPPYNEQFF	TGTGCCACCAGCAGAGCCAGCGTTCCTCCATACAATGAGCAGTTCTTC
NA	few	TRBJ2-5	TRBV12-3/TRBV12-4	CASSLTQGPETQYF	TGTGCCAGCAGTTTAACCCAGGGGCCCGAGACCCAGTACTTC
NA	few	TRBJ1-4	TRBV5-1	CASSVRDVNEKLFF	TGCGCCAGCAGCGTCCGGGACGTTAATGAAAAACTGTTTTTT
TRBD1	few	TRBJ2-2	TRBV11-1	CASSLQGANTGELFF	TGTGCCAGCAGCTTACAGGGGGCGAACACCGGGGAGCTGTTTTTT
NA	many	TRBJ2-4	TRBV7-6	CASSPAGTNIQYF	TGTGCCAGCAGTCCTGCCGGGACAAACATTCAGTACTTC
TRBD1	NA	TRBJ1-4	TRBV18	CASSRGQATNEKLFF	TGTGCCAGCTCTCGTGGACAGGCAACTAATGAAAAACTGTTTTTT
NA	NA	TRBJ1-1	TRBV20-1	CSAPAGTEAFF	TGCAGTGCTCCCGCGGGCACTGAAGCTTTCTTT
TRBD2	NA	TRBJ2-3	TRBV7-9	CASSLTGGGLTDTQYF	TGTGCCAGCAGCTTGACCGGCGGGGGTCTCACAGATACGCAGTATTTT
TRBD1	many	TRBJ2-1	TRBV5-1	CASSLDRDNEQFF	TGCGCCAGCAGCCTCGACAGGGACAATGAGCAGTTCTTC
NA	NA	TRBJ1-2	TRBV20-1	CSARDSGLHGYTF	TGCAGTGCTAGAGATTCGGGACTCCATGGCTACACCTTC
NA	NA	TRBJ2-3	TRBV7-9	CASSLPGNTQYF	TGTGCCAGCAGCTTACCAGGGAATACGCAGTATTTT
TRBD2	NA	TRBJ2-2	TRBV15	CATSARGAGGNTGELFF	TGTGCCACCAGCGCCCGGGGTGCGGGGGGGAACACCGGGGAGCTGTTTTTT
NA	NA	TRBJ2-5	TRBV9	CASSVTPDPPPRGAQYF	TGTGCCAGCAGCGTAACGCCGGACCCACCTCCGAGGGGGGCCCAGTACTTC
TRBD1	few	TRBJ1-2	TRBV18	CASSPQDRGVGYYGYTF	TGTGCCAGCTCTCCCCAGGACAGGGGGGTTGGCTACTATGGCTACACCTTC
NA	few	TRBJ2-5	TRBV5-6	CASNVNGQLQETQYF	TGTGCCAGCAATGTTAACGGACAGCTACAAGAGACCCAGTACTTC
TRBD1	few	TRBJ1-1	TRBV18	CASSLIRDSYEAFF	TGTGCCAGCTCACTAATCCGGGACAGCTACGAAGCTTTCTTT
TRBD1	many	TRBJ1-2	TRBV4-3	CASSQDLQGAKGHGYTF	TGCGCCAGCAGCCAAGATCTACAGGGGGCGAAAGGTCATGGCTACACCTTC
NA	many	TRBJ2-5	TRBV11-2	CASSPGVTQYF	TGTGCCAGCAGCCCTGGAGTAACCCAGTACTTC
TRBD1	few	TRBJ1-5	TRBV4-2	CASSPTGGWSQPQHF	TGTGCCAGCAGCCCTACAGGGGGATGGAGCCAGCCCCAGCATTTT
TRBD1	few	TRBJ1-1	TRBV12-3/TRBV12-4	CASRRTPGQGASEAFF	TGTGCCAGCAGGCGGACCCCGGGACAGGGGGCTTCTGAAGCTTTCTTT
NA	many	TRBJ2-1	TRBV5-6	CASSFYHEQFF	TGTGCCAGCAGCTTTTATCATGAGCAGTTCTTC